The 2 T cell receptor beta chains below all came from one sample that was sequenced in a study of T cell responses to AZD1222 COVID-19 vaccine. Assay: immunoSEQ multiplex PCR; the TCRdb copy retains only in-frame clones and omits some. The repertoire consists of about 130,000 clones, with approximately 84% occurring once and the leading ten covering roughly 4.3%. The specimen was peripheral blood, collected on day 0 of AZD1222 vaccination. The receptors here all came from an adult in good health.

The chain recombines TRBV25-1 with TRBJ1-2, with D possibly being TRBD1 (5 bases). The germline V and J ends were trimmed by 5 bases and 4 bases, with 8 bases remaining between them. CDR3 size: 12 residues. CDR1 and CDR2 (germline): MGHDK, SYGVNS. The CDR3 sequence: CASSRQLYGYTF. In DNA form, the CDR3 reads TGTGCCAGCAGTAGACAGCTCTATGGCTACACCTTC.

As DNA, the CDR3 is TGTGCCAGCAGCCCATTTAGTTTAACGGGCAGGGGATCCTATGGCTACACCTTC. This codes for CASSPFSLTGRGSYGYTF. The chain recombines TRBV7-6 with TRBJ1-2; D is possibly TRBD1 (6 bases). Germline CDR1 reads SGHVS; CDR2 reads FNYEAQ. This CDR3 has 18 amino acids. Trimming pared 5 bases from V and 4 bases from J, leaving 26 bases between.